A few counts support the clone carrying this T cell receptor (beta chain). Its specificity is unknown. The ends lost 6 bases at V and 8 bases at J; junction bases unmatched: 14. The CDR3 contains 15 residues. Germline V gives CDR1 SGHVS, CDR2 FQNEAQ. TCRdb called the reads again in MiXCR, with one record for every CDR3 protein. This sample has 500,000 to 600,000 distinct CDR3 sequences, with approximately 15% found just once. This record comes from a study of T cell repertoires in cytomegalovirus infection. Whole-study context: Indications came from public TCR beta signatures; they pointed to CMV infection and to a matching HLA type.

General study findings and limits: Summed public TCR beta family frequency identified CMV carriers bearing the relevant HLA. Dominating the ex vivo response were TCR beta clonotypes that were CMV-specific and HLA-C-restricted.

The sequenced sample consisted of CD8+ T cells from PBMCs. The genes are TRBV7-8 and TRBJ1-2; 8 bases align to TRBD1. The receptor was isolated from a human donor in good health (CMV status not recorded). Some clones in this sample may be carry-over from other donors' samples. The CDR3 protein is CASSSTPGQGAGYTF. The DNA for the CDR3 is TGTGCCAGCAGTTCGACCCCTGGACAGGGTGCGGGCTACACCTTC.